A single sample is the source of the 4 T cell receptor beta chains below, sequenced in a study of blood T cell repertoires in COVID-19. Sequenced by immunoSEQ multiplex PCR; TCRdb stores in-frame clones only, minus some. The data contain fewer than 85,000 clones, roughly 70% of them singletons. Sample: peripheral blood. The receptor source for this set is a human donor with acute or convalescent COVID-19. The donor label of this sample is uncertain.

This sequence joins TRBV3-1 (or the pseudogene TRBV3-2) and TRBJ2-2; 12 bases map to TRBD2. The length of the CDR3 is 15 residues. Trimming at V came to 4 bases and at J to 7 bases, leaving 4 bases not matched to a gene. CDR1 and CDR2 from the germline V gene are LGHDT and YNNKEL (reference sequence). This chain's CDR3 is CASSPLAGGVGELFF. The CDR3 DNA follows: TGTGCCAGCAGCCCACTAGCGGGAGGTGTCGGGGAGCTGTTTTTT.

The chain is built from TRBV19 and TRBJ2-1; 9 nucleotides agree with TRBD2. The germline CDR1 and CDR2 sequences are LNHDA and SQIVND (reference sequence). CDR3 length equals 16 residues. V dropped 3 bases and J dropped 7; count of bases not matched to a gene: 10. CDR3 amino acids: CASSITAGGAGNEQFF. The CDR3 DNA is TGTGCCAGTAGTATCACAGCGGGGGGCGCGGGGAATGAGCAGTTCTTC.

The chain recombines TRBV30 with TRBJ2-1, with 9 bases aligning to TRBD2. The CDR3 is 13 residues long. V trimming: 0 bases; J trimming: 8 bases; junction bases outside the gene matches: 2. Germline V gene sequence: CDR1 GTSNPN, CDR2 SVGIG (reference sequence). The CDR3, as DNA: TGTGCCTGGAGTGTACGACTAGCGGATGAGCAGTTCTTC. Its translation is CAWSVRLADEQFF. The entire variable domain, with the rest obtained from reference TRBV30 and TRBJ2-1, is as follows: SQTIHQWPATLVQPVGSPLSLECTVEGTSNPNLYWYRQAAGRGLQLLFYSVGIGQISSEVPQNLSASRPQDRQFILSSKKLLLSDSGFYLCAWSVRLADEQFFGPGTRLTVL.

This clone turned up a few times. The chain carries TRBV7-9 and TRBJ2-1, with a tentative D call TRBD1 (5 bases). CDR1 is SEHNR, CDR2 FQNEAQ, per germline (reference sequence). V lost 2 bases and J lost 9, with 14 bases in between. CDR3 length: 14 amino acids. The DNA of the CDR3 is TGTGCCAGCAGCTTATTGGGGCCTAGGGGTGAGCAGTTCTTC. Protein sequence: CASSLLGPRGEQFF.